This T cell receptor (beta chain) was found in a study of cytomegalovirus exposure and HLA in healthy donors. Study outcomes and limitations: The HLA-A and HLA-B alleles of most subjects were reportedly predicted accurately from TCR beta sequences.

PCR involved 60 Vbeta and 13 Jbeta primers. Repertoires were generated with immunoSEQ multiplex PCR, while TCRdb's copy carries only in-frame clones and drops some. The table lists some 170,000 clones, 65% to 85% of them singletons, with less than 3.5% in the top ten. Germline V lookup: CDR1 SSHAT, CDR2 FNYEAQ (reference sequence). The CDR3 sequence is 14 residues long. As to this clone: No antigen is known for it. At one boundary the junction diverges from the germline segment, which might be a read error.

This chain joins TRBV7-7 and TRBJ2-5, with a possible D match to TRBD2 (6 bases). The sequenced sample consisted of PBMCs. The source of this sequence is a female donor in good health and CMV-seronegative. CDR3 amino acids: CASSLQGAGETQYF. The CDR3 DNA sequence: TGTGCTAGCAGCTTACAAGGGGCGGGGGAGACCCAGTACTTC.